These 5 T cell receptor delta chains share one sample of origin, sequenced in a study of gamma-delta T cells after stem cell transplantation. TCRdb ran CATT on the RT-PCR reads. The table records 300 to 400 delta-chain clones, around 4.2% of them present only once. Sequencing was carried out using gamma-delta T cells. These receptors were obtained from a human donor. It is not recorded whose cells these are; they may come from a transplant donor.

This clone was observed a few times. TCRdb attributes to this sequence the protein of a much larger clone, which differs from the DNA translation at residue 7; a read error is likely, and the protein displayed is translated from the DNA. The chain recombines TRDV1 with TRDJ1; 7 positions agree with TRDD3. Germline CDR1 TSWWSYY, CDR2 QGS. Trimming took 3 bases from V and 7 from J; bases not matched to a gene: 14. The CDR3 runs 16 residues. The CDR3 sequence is CALGDYPTGENLKLIF. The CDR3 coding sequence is TGTGCTCTTGGGGACTACCCTACTGGGGAAAACCTTAAACTCATCTTT.

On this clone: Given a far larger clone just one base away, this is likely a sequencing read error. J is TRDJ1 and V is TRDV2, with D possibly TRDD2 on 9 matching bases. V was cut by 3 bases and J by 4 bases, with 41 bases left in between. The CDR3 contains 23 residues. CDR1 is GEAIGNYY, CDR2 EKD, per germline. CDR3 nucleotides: TGTGCCTGTGACGCCTTAAGTCTACCTTCCTACGGAGTTCTGGGGATACATAGCGATAAACTCATCTTT. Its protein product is CACDALSLPSYGVLGIHSDKLIF.

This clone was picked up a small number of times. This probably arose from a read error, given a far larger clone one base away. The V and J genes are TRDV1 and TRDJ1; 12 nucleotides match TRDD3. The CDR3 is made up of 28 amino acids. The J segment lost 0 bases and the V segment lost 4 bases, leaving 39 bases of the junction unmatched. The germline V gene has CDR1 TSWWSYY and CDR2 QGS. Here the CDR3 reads CALGAAEGVSLLPLPWGIRPSYTDKLIF. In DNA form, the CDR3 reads TGTGCTCTTGGGGCCGCCGAAGGGGTCTCCCTTTTACCCCTTCCCTGGGGGATACGCCCCTCGTACACCGATAAACTCATCTTT.

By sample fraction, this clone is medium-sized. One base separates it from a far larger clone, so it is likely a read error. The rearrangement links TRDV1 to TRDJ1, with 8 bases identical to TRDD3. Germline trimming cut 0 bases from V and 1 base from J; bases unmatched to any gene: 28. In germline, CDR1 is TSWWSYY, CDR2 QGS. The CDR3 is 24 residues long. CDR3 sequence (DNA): TGTGCTCTTGGGGAACTGTGCGGGCCCCTTTACTGGGGGCCGACTCCGAGAACCACCGATAAACTCATCTTT. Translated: CALGELCGPLYWGPTPRTTDKLIF.

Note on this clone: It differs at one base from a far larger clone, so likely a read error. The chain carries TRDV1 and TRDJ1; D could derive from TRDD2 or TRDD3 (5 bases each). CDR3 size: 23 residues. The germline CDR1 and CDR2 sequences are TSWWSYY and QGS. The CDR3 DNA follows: TGTGCTCTTGGGCCATCTAAAGGCCCGTATCAGTGGGGCCCCTACCCGGTGTCCGATAAACCCATCTTT. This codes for CALGPSKGPYQWGPYPVSDKPIF.